Listed here is a single T cell receptor beta chain. Trimming pared 2 bases from V and 0 bases from J, leaving 7 bases between. CDR1 is SNHLY and CDR2 is FYNNEI in the germline V gene. This CDR3 region has 14 residues. The data derive from a study of OX40 agonist ivuxolimab in advanced cancers. For the study at large: Past anti-PD-1, anti-PD-L1 or anti-CTLA-4 therapy was accepted, and 40% had received some.

The repertoire was sequenced with immunoSEQ multiplex PCR; TCRdb's copy has only in-frame clones and lacks some. The table records 62,000 or so clones, about 82% of them present only once. The sequence was obtained from an adult with an advanced solid tumor such as melanoma, head and neck, liver or kidney cancer. The chain joins TRBV2 to TRBJ2-5; no reliable D call. Here the sequenced sample was CD4+ or CD8+ T cells sorted from blood, taken in a trial of the OX40 agonist ivuxolimab. Here the CDR3 reads CASSESENQETQYF. Here the CDR3 DNA reads TGTGCCAGCAGTGAATCGGAAAACCAAGAGACCCAGTACTTC.